This is a list of T cell receptor beta chains from one sample in a study of OX40 agonist ivuxolimab in advanced cancers. Libraries were prepared by immunoSEQ multiplex PCR; TCRdb keeps only in-frame clonotypes and omits some of them. The sample lists about 62,000 clones, about four fifths seen once, with about a tenth in the top ten. The sequenced sample was CD4+ or CD8+ T cells sorted from blood, obtained in a trial of the OX40 agonist ivuxolimab. The receptors originated from an adult with an advanced solid tumor such as melanoma, head and neck, liver or kidney cancer. Both conserved end residues are part of each CDR3. Expanded clones get a size class; other rows say once, few or many, or leave the size out.

TRBV28	-	TRBJ2-1	CASHSSGNFVGQFF
TRBV28	-	TRBJ2-7	CASSSPLEQYF
TRBV5-4	few	TRBJ1-2	CASSLAEGYGYTF
TRBV18	-	TRBJ1-3	CASSTTGTDSGNTIYF
TRBV5-1	-	TRBJ2-5	CASSLRETQYF
TRBV5-1	-	TRBJ2-1	CASSLIQRVYNEQFF
TRBV4-3	-	TRBJ2-1	CASSTSGSNEQFF
TRBV9	-	TRBJ2-3	CASSRDSLNTDTQYF
TRBV7-2	-	TRBJ1-1	CASSPRTGVISEAFF
TRBV9	-	TRBJ1-1	CASSLGGGTEAFF
TRBV28	-	TRBJ2-3	CASSFSPPLQIDTQYF
TRBV5-1	-	TRBJ2-3	CASSLSPRENPRDSTDTQYF
TRBV4-3	-	TRBJ1-2	CASSQEARDYGYTF
TRBV7-8	few	TRBJ2-1	CASSFPYRDLRNEQFF
TRBV7-8	-	TRBJ1-1	CASSSLPQQDNTEAFF
TRBV19	-	TRBJ2-7	CASRGTGLAGGLGEQYF
TRBV7-2	-	TRBJ2-7	CASSLGQGRIYEQYF
TRBV5-1	-	TRBJ1-6	CASSQGQGTNNSPLHF
TRBV2	few	TRBJ1-4	CASKGTNEKLFF
TRBV7-3	-	TRBJ1-5	CARWDRQHF
TRBV7-3	-	TRBJ2-3	CASSFPLTDTQYF
TRBV5-6	-	TRBJ2-3	CASSLERGTGGGTQYF
TRBV19	-	TRBJ1-2	CASSITLTGNYGYTF
TRBV27	-	TRBJ2-7	CASSLSRTGAYEQYF
TRBV27	-	TRBJ1-1	CASSPGQLNTEAFF
TRBV4-1	many	TRBJ1-5	CASSHVSEGRQPQHF
TRBV9	-	TRBJ2-3	CASSVIPDTDTQYF
TRBV4-3	-	TRBJ1-2	CASSLGRGYQNGYTF
TRBV5-5	-	TRBJ1-1	CASSLGQGAGVAEAFF
TRBV14	-	TRBJ2-2	CASQGSLQTGELFF
TRBV27	-	TRBJ2-1	CASSTPSGVSSYNEQFF
TRBV9	-	TRBJ2-1	CASSVGGALVDNEQFF
TRBV6-1	-	TRBJ2-7	CASRGQGNYEQYF
TRBV5-6	-	TRBJ2-1	CASSSDSYNEQFF
TRBV25-1	-	TRBJ1-1	CASIDTRAKGLLSEAFF
TRBV29-1	-	TRBJ1-1	CSVDQNTEAFF
TRBV9	once	TRBJ2-5	CASSPGVAEIQETQYF
TRBV7-3	-	TRBJ1-6	CASSHRPGRGDSPLHF
TRBV6-4	-	TRBJ1-5	CASSATGGNQPQHF
TRBV9	-	TRBJ2-7	CASSVEGGLYEQYF
TRBV6-6	-	TRBJ1-5	CASIDGGGNQPQHF
TRBV4-3	few	TRBJ2-7	CASSQVSGFGYEQYF
TRBV9	-	TRBJ2-3	CASSAIRTSGRRGTDTQYF
TRBV28	-	-	CASSIKYEQYF
TRBV9	-	TRBJ2-7	CASSVTGAGRGEQYF
TRBV4-3	-	TRBJ2-1	CASSTRRYNEQFF
TRBV28	-	TRBJ2-7	CASSPGTYEQYF
TRBV28	once	TRBJ1-3	CASTDPSGNTIYF
TRBV27	-	TRBJ2-7	CASSPSSGTGWAEQYF
TRBV5-4	-	TRBJ1-5	CASSLGGVTNQPQHF
TRBV6-5	-	TRBJ2-7	CASSTYYEQYF
TRBV6-5	few	TRBJ2-3	CASSYSGGGATDTQYF
TRBV27	-	TRBJ1-6	CASQTGDNNSPLHF